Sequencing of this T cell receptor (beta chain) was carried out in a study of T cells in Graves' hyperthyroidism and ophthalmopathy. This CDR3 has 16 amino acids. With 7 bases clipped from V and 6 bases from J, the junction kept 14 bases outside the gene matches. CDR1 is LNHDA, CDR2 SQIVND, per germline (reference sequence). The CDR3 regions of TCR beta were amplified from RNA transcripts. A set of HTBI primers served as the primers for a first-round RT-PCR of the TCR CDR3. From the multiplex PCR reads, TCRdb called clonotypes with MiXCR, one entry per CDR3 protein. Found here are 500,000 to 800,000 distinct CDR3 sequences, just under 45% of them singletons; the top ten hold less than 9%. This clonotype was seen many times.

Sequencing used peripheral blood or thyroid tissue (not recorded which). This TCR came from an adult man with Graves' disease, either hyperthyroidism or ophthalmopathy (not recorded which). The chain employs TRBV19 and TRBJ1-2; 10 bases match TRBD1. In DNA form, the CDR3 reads TGTGCCAGTATTACGGGACAGGGGCGAAGTGGTGATGGCTACACCTTC. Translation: CASITGQGRSGDGYTF.